The 28 T cell receptor beta chains below were found in one sample sequenced in a study of monozygotic twins with inflammatory bowel disease. From its re-call of the 5' RACE reads, TCRdb lists each CDR3 protein once, without DNA. The listing records some 150,000 distinct CDR3 sequences. The specimen sequenced was blood. Every receptor here comes from a human donor with ulcerative colitis or Crohn's disease, or a healthy co-twin of an affected twin (not recorded which).

V is TRBV20-1 and J is TRBJ2-5; TCRdb returns TRBD1, unconfirmable since there is no DNA. The CDR3 loop spans 14 amino acids. Germline V gene data show CDR1 as DFQATT and CDR2 as SNEGSKA (reference sequence). CDR3: CSARARQGSETQYF.

The rearrangement joins TRBV6-5 to TRBJ1-4; the TCRdb call, TRBD1, lacks DNA for checking. CDR3 length: 16 residues. CDR1 MNHEY and CDR2 SVGAGI come from the germline V gene. CDR3 amino acids: CASSSRPGQGIEKLFF.

The V call is TRBV7-6, the J call TRBJ1-1; TCRdb gives TRBD1 as the D gene, but with no DNA this cannot be confirmed. In germline, CDR1 is SGHVS, CDR2 FNYEAQ. The CDR3 totals 17 residues. This CDR3 reads CASSLGQAPGRNTEAFF.

This rearrangement joins TRBV7-2 to TRBJ2-7; as DNA is missing, the TRBD2 call by TCRdb cannot be tested. In germline, CDR1 is SGHTA, CDR2 FQGNSA. CDR3 length equals 17 residues. This chain's CDR3 is CASSGGLAGDETYEQYF.

The V gene is TRBV7-8, the J gene TRBJ2-4; without DNA, the TCRdb call of TRBD1 cannot be checked. Germline lookup yields CDR1 SGHVS and CDR2 FQNEAQ. The CDR3 totals 15 residues. The CDR3 is CASSQSRDRVNIQYF.

The J gene is TRBJ1-1, the V gene TRBV7-9. The CDR3 totals 12 residues. Germline-derived CDR1 and CDR2 are SEHNR and FQNEAQ (reference sequence). CDR3 sequence: CASNDLNTEAFF.

The V and J genes are TRBV5-1 and TRBJ2-7; TCRdb picks TRBD2, but there is no DNA to check that call. The germline CDR1 and CDR2 sequences are SGHRS and YFSETQ. The CDR3 loop spans 13 amino acids. The CDR3 region is CASSGTDYEPQYF.

The chain combines TRBV9 with TRBJ2-3; the TCRdb call, TRBD2, lacks DNA for checking. The CDR3 has 14 residues. The germline gives CDR1 SGDLS, CDR2 YYNGEE. CDR3 in amino acids: CASSLRDWRGGQYF.

V is TRBV7-9 and J is TRBJ2-3; TCRdb's D call of TRBD1 is untestable without DNA. The CDR3 has 13 amino acids. Germline lookup yields CDR1 SEHNR and CDR2 FQNEAQ (reference sequence). Here the CDR3 reads CATTGQATDTQYF.

The chain joins TRBV12-3 or TRBV12-4 to TRBJ2-1; TCRdb designates TRBD2, a call that cannot be tested without DNA. This CDR3 has 15 amino acids. The CDR3: CASSLVASGPNEQFF.

This sequence joins TRBV5-4 and TRBJ1-2. Germline V gives CDR1 SGHNT, CDR2 YYREEE (reference sequence). This CDR3 spans 15 amino acids. The CDR3 region is CASSLLAVNPYGYTF.

The V gene is TRBV5-1, the J gene TRBJ2-3. Looked up from germline, CDR1 is SGHRS and CDR2 is YFSETQ. The CDR3 sequence is 14 residues long. CDR3 sequence reads: CASSFAGSPDTQYF.

J is TRBJ2-1 and V is TRBV7-2; TCRdb selects TRBD1, and the lack of DNA leaves this call unchecked. The CDR3 sequence is 15 residues long. The germline V gene has CDR1 SGHTA and CDR2 FQGNSA. CDR3 loop: CASSSHGGAGNEQFF.

This chain links TRBV7-6 with TRBJ2-7; no DNA is available, so the TRBD1 call from TCRdb remains unchecked. Germline V gives CDR1 SGHVS, CDR2 FNYEAQ. The CDR3 spans 16 residues. The CDR3 reads CASSPRTGSPPGEQYF.

The chain combines TRBV2 with TRBJ2-3. This CDR3 spans 14 amino acids. CDR1 and CDR2 from the germline V gene are SNHLY and FYNNEI. This chain's CDR3 is CASRVTASTDTQYF.

CDR3 region: CSARAHDRASYEQYF. The chain employs TRBV20-1 and TRBJ2-7. Germline CDR1 is DFQATT and CDR2 is SNEGSKA (reference sequence). The CDR3 is 15 amino acids.

The V and J genes are TRBV5-5 and TRBJ2-7; no DNA is available, so the TRBD1 call from TCRdb remains unchecked. The CDR3 is made up of 15 amino acids. In germline, CDR1 is SGHKS, CDR2 YYEKEE (reference sequence). CDR3 loop: CASSLLGGEAYEQYF.

The CDR3 here is CASSPEAPSNQPQHF. The chain couples TRBV4-2 to TRBJ1-5; no DNA is available, so the TRBD1 call from TCRdb remains unchecked. CDR1 is LGHNA and CDR2 is YNFKEQ in the germline V gene. The CDR3 loop spans 15 amino acids.

V usage is TRBV12-3 or TRBV12-4 and J usage is TRBJ2-7; TCRdb reports TRBD2, a call that lacks DNA to check it against. The CDR3 has 12 residues. The CDR3 spells CASSNGSYEQYF.

The chain recombines TRBV6-5 with TRBJ1-2. The CDR3 is made up of 14 amino acids. CDR1 and CDR2 from the germline V gene are MNHEY and SVGAGI. The CDR3 loop reads CASSYSLRVDGYTF.

CDR3 loop: CASRAFGGSTEAFF. The J gene is TRBJ1-1, the V gene TRBV25-1; the D gene TCRdb calls, TRBD1, cannot be checked with no DNA. The CDR3 length is 14 residues. Germline V gives CDR1 MGHDK, CDR2 SYGVNS.

The chain combines TRBV6-5 with TRBJ1-5. Germline V gene data show CDR1 as MNHEY and CDR2 as SVGAGI. This CDR3 has 15 residues. CDR3 loop: CASSYSTQAGQPQHF.

The chain uses TRBV20-1 and TRBJ2-7; the TCRdb call, TRBD2, lacks DNA for checking. Germline values: CDR1 DFQATT, CDR2 SNEGSKA (reference sequence). CDR3 length: 12 amino acids. The CDR3 spells CSAVAGGYEQYF.

The chain carries TRBV4-2 and TRBJ2-7. The CDR3 runs to 16 residues. The germline CDR1 and CDR2 sequences are LGHNA and YNFKEQ. The CDR3 sequence: CASSQDIFQGPYEQYF.

The chain uses TRBV28 and TRBJ1-4. This CDR3 is built from 14 residues. Germline V gene data show CDR1 as MDHEN and CDR2 as SYDVKM. CDR3 residues: CASSLETANEKLFF.

The chain's CDR3 is CASSVRISGANVLTF. J is TRBJ2-6 and V is TRBV18. The length of the CDR3 is 15 residues. CDR1 is KGHSH and CDR2 is LQKENI in the germline V gene.

The chain joins TRBV13 to TRBJ1-6; TCRdb outputs TRBD1, but without DNA this stays unchecked. Per the germline V gene, CDR1 is PRHDT and CDR2 is FYEKMQ (reference sequence). There are 14 residues in the CDR3. CDR3 loop: CASSLGLPGVSLHF.

V gene TRBV5-1 combines with J gene TRBJ2-1; TCRdb's assignment of TRBD2 cannot be checked, as there is no DNA. The CDR3 extends over 15 amino acids. The germline gives CDR1 SGHRS, CDR2 YFSETQ. CDR3 protein: CASSLIPGLADEQFF.